One and the same sample provided the 11 T cell receptor beta chains below, sequenced in a study of cytotoxic CD8 clonotypes in ibrutinib-treated CLL. The protocol was immunoSEQ multiplex PCR, while the TCRdb copy is restricted to in-frame clones and leaves out a portion. The sample carries tens of thousands of clones, approximately 51% recorded once. The sequencing here drew on PBMCs, taken before ibrutinib treatment. These receptors were taken from a human donor with chronic lymphocytic leukemia.

This chain joins TRBV5-5 and TRBJ2-3, with D perhaps matching TRBD2 (6 bases). The CDR3 extends over 15 amino acids. Germline assignment: CDR1 SGHKS and CDR2 YYEKEE (reference sequence). V was pared by 1 base and J by 0 bases, with 9 bases between. The CDR3 here is CASSLSLASTDTQYF. As DNA, the CDR3 is TGTGCCAGCAGCTTGAGCCTAGCGAGCACAGATACGCAGTATTTT. Complete variable domain (other parts from reference TRBV5-5 and TRBJ2-3): DAGVTQSPTHLIKTRGQQVTLRCSPISGHKSVSWYQQVLGQGPQFIFQYYEKEERGRGNFPDRFSARQFPNYSSELNVNALLLGDSALYLCASSLSLASTDTQYFGPGTRLTVL.

Only a few counts were recorded for this clone. The rearrangement links TRBV11-2 to TRBJ2-3, with a weak D call TRBD2 (6 bases). Germline CDR1 reads SGHAT; CDR2 reads FQNNGV. V was pared by 1 base and J by 1 base, with 12 bases between. This CDR3 is 16 amino acids long. The DNA of the CDR3 is TGTGCCAGCAGCTTAGGGCTAGCGAAAGGCACAGATACGCAGTATTTT. Its translation: CASSLGLAKGTDTQYF.

This clone was seen more than once but under ten times. The chain joins TRBV2 to TRBJ2-7; 8 positions agree with TRBD1. Germline-derived CDR1 and CDR2 are SNHLY and FYNNEI. V lost 5 bases, J lost 4 bases, and 10 bases stayed unmatched. This CDR3 region has 15 residues. CDR3 loop: CASSYNQGAGYEQYF. CDR3 DNA sequence: TGTGCCAGCAGTTACAATCAGGGGGCCGGGTACGAGCAGTACTTC.

The chain is built from TRBV2 and TRBJ2-7; D is unresolved. V was clipped by 4 bases and J by 2 bases, with 15 bases between them. The CDR3 sequence is 15 residues long. CDR1 and CDR2 (germline): SNHLY, FYNNEI. The CDR3 sequence is CASSGMETVTYEQYF. CDR3 nucleotide sequence: TGTGCCAGCAGTGGAATGGAAACAGTAACCTACGAGCAGTACTTC. Full variable domain (missing parts from reference TRBV2 and TRBJ2-7): EPEVTQTPSHQVTQMGQEVILRCVPISNHLYFYWYRQILGQKVEFLVSFYNNEISEKSEIFDDQFSVERPDGSNFTLKIRSTKLEDSAMYFCASSGMETVTYEQYFGPGTRLTVT.

This clone was counted a few times. This chain uses TRBV5-4 with TRBJ2-7; possibly TRBD1 for D (5 bases). V lost 0 bases and J 0 bases, leaving 10 bases between the germline ends. The CDR3 extends over 15 amino acids. CDR1 is SGHNT and CDR2 is YYREEE in the germline V gene (reference sequence). The DNA for the CDR3 is TGTGCCAGCAGCTTGGACAGGTGGAGCTCCTACGAGCAGTACTTC. Amino acid sequence: CASSLDRWSSYEQYF.

This clone has just a few counts. The V gene is TRBV5-1, the J gene TRBJ2-3; 10 bases are shared with TRBD2. Germline trimming cut 2 bases from V and 1 base from J; bases unmatched to any gene: 1. Germline CDR1 reads SGHRS; CDR2 reads YFSETQ. CDR3 length: 15 residues. CDR3 in amino acids: CASSLTSGGTDTQYF. DNA for the CDR3: TGCGCCAGCAGCTTAACTAGCGGGGGCACAGATACGCAGTATTTT. The full variable domain, its missing parts supplied by reference TRBV5-1 and TRBJ2-3, is KAGVTQTPRYLIKTRGQQVTLSCSPISGHRSVSWYQQTPGQGLQFLFEYFSETQRNKGNFPGRFSGRQFSNSRSEMNVSTLELGDSALYLCASSLTSGGTDTQYFGPGTRLTVL.

V gene TRBV5-1 combines with J gene TRBJ2-2; TRBD2 aligns across 7 bases. The CDR3 spans 16 residues. Germline CDR1 is SGHRS and CDR2 is YFSETQ. The junction had 6 bases not matched to a gene; V was cut back by 4 bases and J by 0 bases. This CDR3 reads CASSAGLETNTGELFF. The CDR3, as DNA: TGCGCCAGCAGCGCCGGACTAGAGACGAACACCGGGGAGCTGTTTTTT.

The V gene is TRBV27, the J gene TRBJ2-1, with TRBD1 identical over 8 bases. The CDR3 sequence is 18 residues long. CDR1 is MNHEY and CDR2 is SMNVEV in the germline V gene (reference sequence). Trimming removed 5 bases from V and 5 bases from J; junction bases left unmatched: 17. CDR3 in amino acids: CASSRGQGYPLRDNEQFF. CDR3 DNA: TGTGCCAGCAGTCGAGGACAGGGCTACCCACTTAGAGACAATGAGCAGTTCTTC.

V gene TRBV27 combines with J gene TRBJ1-4, with 10 positions matching TRBD1. CDR1 MNHEY and CDR2 SMNVEV come from the germline V gene (reference sequence). There are 19 residues in the CDR3. After removal of 0 bases from V and 2 bases from J, the junction contained 9 bases not matched to a gene. CDR3 sequence (DNA): TGTGCCAGCAGTTTATCGTCAGGGAAGACAGGGGGCACTAATGAAAAACTGTTTTTT. Translated, it gives CASSLSSGKTGGTNEKLFF.

This chain uses TRBV27 with TRBJ1-2; D perhaps matches TRBD1 (5 bases). Trimming cost V 6 bases and J 7 bases, with 18 bases left between them. The germline V gene has CDR1 MNHEY and CDR2 SMNVEV (reference sequence). The CDR3 is 14 amino acids. DNA of the CDR3: TGTGCCAGCAGCCTCGGGGGGGGTTTCGGTGGCTACACCTTC. Its protein product is CASSLGGGFGGYTF.

This clone occurred a few times. V is TRBV5-4 and J is TRBJ2-3, with 15 bases fitting TRBD2. Per germline, CDR1 SGHNT and CDR2 YYREEE (reference sequence). Trimming removed 3 bases from V and 3 bases from J; junction bases left unmatched: 8. The CDR3 is 18 residues long. Here the CDR3 DNA reads TGTGCCAGCAGCTGGAGGACTAGCGGGGGGGTGTGGACAGATACGCAGTATTTT. Amino acids: CASSWRTSGGVWTDTQYF. Based on the CDR3 plus reference TRBV5-4 and TRBJ2-3, the full variable domain is ETGVTQSPTHLIKTRGQQVTLRCSSQSGHNTVSWYQQALGQGPQFIFQYYREEENGRGNFPPRFSGLQFPNYSSELNVNALELDDSALYLCASSWRTSGGVWTDTQYFGPGTRLTVL.